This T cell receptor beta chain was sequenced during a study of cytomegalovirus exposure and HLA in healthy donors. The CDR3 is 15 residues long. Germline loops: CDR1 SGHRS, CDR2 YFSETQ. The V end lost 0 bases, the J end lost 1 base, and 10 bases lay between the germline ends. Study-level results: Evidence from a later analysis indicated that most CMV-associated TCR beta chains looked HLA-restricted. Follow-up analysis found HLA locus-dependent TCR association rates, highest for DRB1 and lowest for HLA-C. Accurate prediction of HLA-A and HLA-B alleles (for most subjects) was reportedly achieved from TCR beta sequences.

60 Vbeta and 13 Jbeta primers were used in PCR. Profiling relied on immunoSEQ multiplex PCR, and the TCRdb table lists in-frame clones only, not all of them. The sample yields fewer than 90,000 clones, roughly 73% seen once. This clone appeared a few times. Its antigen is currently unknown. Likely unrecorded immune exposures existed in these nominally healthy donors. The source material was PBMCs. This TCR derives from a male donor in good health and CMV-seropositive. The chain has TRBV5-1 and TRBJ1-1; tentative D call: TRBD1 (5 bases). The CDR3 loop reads CASSLDRWENTEAFF. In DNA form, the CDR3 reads TGCGCCAGCAGCTTGGACAGGTGGGAGAACACTGAAGCTTTCTTT.